The present T cell receptor (beta chain) was sequenced within a study of technical replicates of blood from several donors. Germline V gene sequence: CDR1 MNHEY, CDR2 SVGAGI. The V and J ends lost 4 bases and 7 bases, in that order; junction bases with no gene match: 4. The CDR3 runs to 13 residues. Some clones are missing from TCRdb's copy, which holds only in-frame ones; the method was immunoSEQ multiplex PCR. The table includes about 93,000 clones, 95% detected once. The chain uses TRBV6-5 and TRBJ1-2, with TRBD1 matching 9 bases. The origin of this receptor is a human donor in good health. Sequencing used T cells isolated from PBMCs. The CDR3 bases are TGTGCCAGCAGTTCCGGGACAGGGTTTGGCTACACCTTC. Translating it yields CASSSGTGFGYTF.